The rows below give T cell receptor beta chains drawn from one sample of a study of CD8 T cells in ankylosing spondylitis. TCRdb reprocessed the 5' RACE reads via MiXCR and lists one record per CDR3 protein. The data show about 500,000 distinct CDR3 sequences, 9.5% to 15% seen once. Material for sequencing was blood, either unsorted or a sorted T cell fraction (not recorded which). The receptor source for this set is a male donor with ankylosing spondylitis. CDR3s include the opening cysteine and the closing phenylalanine or tryptophan. D genes are given only for firm matches. Where a row states a size, it is once, few, many or the class of an expanded clone; other rows omit it.

few | TRBJ2-3 | . | TRBV29-1 | TGCAGCTTGCTGACCATCACAGATACGCAGTATTTT | CSLLTITDTQYF
few | TRBJ2-1 | . | TRBV3-1 | TGTGCCAGCAGCCAAGATCCAAGGGGGGGACAGTTCTTC | CASSQDPRGGQFF
. | TRBJ2-5 | . | TRBV20-1 | TGCAGTGCAACGGCAGTACAAGAGACCCAGTACTTC | CSATAVQETQYF
. | TRBJ2-7 | TRBD1 | TRBV7-2 | TGTGCCAGCAGCTTGAGGACAGGGTACTACGAGCAGTACTTC | CASSLRTGYYEQYF
many | TRBJ2-1 | TRBD2 | TRBV29-1 | TGCAGCGTTTCCTGGACTAGCAAGGGCGGTGAGCAGTTCTTC | CSVSWTSKGGEQFF
. | TRBJ2-5 | TRBD2 | TRBV20-1 | TGCAGTGCTAGAGAGGGGCTAGCGGCGGAGACCCAGTACTTC | CSAREGLAAETQYF
few | TRBJ2-5 | . | TRBV7-9 | TGTGCCAGCAGCTCCGTCCGAAGCGTGAAGACCCAGTACTTC | CASSSVRSVKTQYF
many | TRBJ1-3 | . | TRBV4-1 | TGCGCCAGCAGCCAAGGAACAGGGCACTCTGGAAACACCATATATTTT | CASSQGTGHSGNTIYF
. | TRBJ1-4 | . | TRBV12-3/TRBV12-4 | TGTGCCAGCAGTACCGGGGGGTGGAATGAAAAACTGTTTTTT | CASSTGGWNEKLFF
. | TRBJ2-7 | . | TRBV5-8 | TGTGCCAGCAGCTTCGGGACGCCGGCCTACGAGCAGTACTTC | CASSFGTPAYEQYF
. | TRBJ2-3 | . | TRBV6-1 | TGTGCCAGCAGTGAGGTCCAAACAGGTTTGGCGCAGTATTTT | CASSEVQTGLAQYF
many | TRBJ2-7 | TRBD1 | TRBV24-1 | TGTGCCACCAGTGATTTTGGGACAGGGTCCTACGAGCAGTACTTC | CATSDFGTGSYEQYF
. | TRBJ2-1 | . | TRBV14 | TGTGCCAGCAGGCCAAAGCTCTCCTACAATGAGCAGTTCTTC | CASRPKLSYNEQFF
. | TRBJ1-1 | . | TRBV21-1 | TGTGCCAGCAGCACCCGGACAGAAGCTTTCTTT | CASSTRTEAFF
many | TRBJ2-2 | . | TRBV3-1 | TGTGCCAGCAGCCAAGACGCGGTGACCGGGGAGCTGTTTTTT | CASSQDAVTGELFF